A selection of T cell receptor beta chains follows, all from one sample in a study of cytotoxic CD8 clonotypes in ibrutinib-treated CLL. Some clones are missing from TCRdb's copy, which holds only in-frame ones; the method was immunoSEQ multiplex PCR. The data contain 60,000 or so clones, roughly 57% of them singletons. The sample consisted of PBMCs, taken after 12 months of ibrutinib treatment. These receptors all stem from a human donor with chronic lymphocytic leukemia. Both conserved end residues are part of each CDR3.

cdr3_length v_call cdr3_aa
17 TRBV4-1 CASSQVGGQRTDEKLFF
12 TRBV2 CASNLLVDTQYF
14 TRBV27 CASSLFRGHYGYTF
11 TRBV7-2 CASSLAGVQYF
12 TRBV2 CASRRTESGYTF
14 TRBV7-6 CASSYSPDTGELFF
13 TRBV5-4 CASSMTGGTEAFF
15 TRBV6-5 CASSYGGQGYNEQFF
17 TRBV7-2 CASSSLQRGRVGNTIYF
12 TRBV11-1 CASSRHAGELFF
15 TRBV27 CASVNFGTAPYEQYF
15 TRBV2 CASSEARQGGTEAFF
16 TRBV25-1 CASSEYGGRRADTQYF
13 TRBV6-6 CASSVRGAGELFF
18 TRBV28 CASSFPVVREGRYNEQFF
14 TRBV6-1 CASTGSASGNTIYF
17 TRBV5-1 CASSLALRGLGNSPLHF
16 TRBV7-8 CASSYPGLGPNSPLHF
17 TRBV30 CAWKATSGLLAYNEQFF
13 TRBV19 CASNPGLQETQYF
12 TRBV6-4 CASSPGHGKQFF
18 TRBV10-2 CASSEPTGTGGFMETQYF
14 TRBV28 CASSLRDRRLGYTF
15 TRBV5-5 CASSPLGQGSHEQYF
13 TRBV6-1 CAIGPFKLGEQFF
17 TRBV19 CASSGRQGSGGNQPQHF
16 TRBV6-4 CASRGPQDVSGNTIYF
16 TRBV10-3 CAIRGGDSSSYNEQFF
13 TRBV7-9 CASSLRQGDEQFF
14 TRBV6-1 CASHPWGKNTEAFF
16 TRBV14 CASSQTGDRGRAGYTF
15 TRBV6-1 CASSEAGTAYNEQFF
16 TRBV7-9 CASSLSREGGRDTQYF
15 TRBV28 CASSWRGTEWETQYF
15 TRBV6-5 CASSLSPEVGNTIYF
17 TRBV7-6 CASSPKPGDTRIYEQYF
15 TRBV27 CASSRTSVYTGELFF
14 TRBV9 CASSAGDFPDTQYF
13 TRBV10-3 CAISHGWDTEAFF
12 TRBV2 CASTQGAKGYTF
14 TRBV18 CASSPGGVGGELFF
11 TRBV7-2 CASSLVDTQYF
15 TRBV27 CASGNRGAGANVLTF
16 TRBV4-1 CASSQREVATGYEQYF
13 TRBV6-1 CASSDPGTVGYTF
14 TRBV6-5 CASTPGLVGSEAFF
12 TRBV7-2 CASSQTGGPQFF
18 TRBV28 CASSPYYTGRQNGGEQYF
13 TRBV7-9 CASSPTDAYGYTF
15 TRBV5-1 CASSPYGQGGYGYTF
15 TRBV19 CASSMEVAGYNEQFF
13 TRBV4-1 CASSRSRGHGYTF
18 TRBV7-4 CASRWPPGTSYVTDTQYF
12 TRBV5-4 CASSPRQYEQYF
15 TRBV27 CASRLTLSSYNEQFF